Sequencing of this TCR beta chain was carried out in a study of blood T cell repertoires in COVID-19. Method: immunoSEQ multiplex PCR; TCRdb's copy keeps in-frame clones and lacks some. This sample has just under 150,000 clones, with roughly 84% found just once. CDR1 and CDR2 from the germline V gene are SGHDN and FVKESK. This CDR3 contains 15 residues. Trimming removed 1 base at V and 4 bases at J, with 11 bases between. This clone has a single count. Sequencing was carried out using peripheral blood. The receptor's source is a human donor in a cohort sampled during active COVID-19. V usage is TRBV14 and J usage is TRBJ2-1; D possibly corresponds to TRBD2 (6 bases). DNA for the CDR3: TGTGCCAGCAGCCAAGCGGGAGAGCCTTACAATGAGCAGTTCTTC. Translated, it gives CASSQAGEPYNEQFF. Complete variable domain (other parts from reference TRBV14 and TRBJ2-1): EAGVTQFPSHSVIEKGQTVTLRCDPISGHDNLYWYRRVMGKEIKFLLHFVKESKQDESGMPNNRFLAERTGGTYSTLKVQPAELEDSGVYFCASSQAGEPYNEQFFGPGTRLTVL.